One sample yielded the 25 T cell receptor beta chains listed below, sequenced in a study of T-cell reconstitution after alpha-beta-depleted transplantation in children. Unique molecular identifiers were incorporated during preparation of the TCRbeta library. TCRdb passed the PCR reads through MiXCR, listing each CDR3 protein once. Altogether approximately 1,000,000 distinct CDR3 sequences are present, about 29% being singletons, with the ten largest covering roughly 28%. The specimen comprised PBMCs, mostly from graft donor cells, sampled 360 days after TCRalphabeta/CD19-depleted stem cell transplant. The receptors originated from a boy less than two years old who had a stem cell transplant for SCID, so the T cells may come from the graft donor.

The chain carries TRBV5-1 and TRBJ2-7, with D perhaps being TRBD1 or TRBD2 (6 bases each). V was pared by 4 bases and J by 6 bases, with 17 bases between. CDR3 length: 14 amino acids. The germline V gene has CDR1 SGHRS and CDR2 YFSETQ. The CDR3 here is CASSEGGRGGEQYF. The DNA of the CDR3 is TGCGCCAGCAGCGAGGGGGGCAGGGGAGGCGAGCAGTACTTC.

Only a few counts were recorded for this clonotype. In nucleotides, the CDR3 is TGCGCCAGCAGCCAAGGAGAGGACGGAACCTACGAGCAGTACTTC. Translating it yields CASSQGEDGTYEQYF. The V gene is TRBV4-1, the J gene TRBJ2-7; D remains unclear. Germline values: CDR1 MGHRA, CDR2 YSYEKL. V dropped 1 base and J dropped 2 bases, with 12 bases sitting between them. This CDR3 spans 15 amino acids.

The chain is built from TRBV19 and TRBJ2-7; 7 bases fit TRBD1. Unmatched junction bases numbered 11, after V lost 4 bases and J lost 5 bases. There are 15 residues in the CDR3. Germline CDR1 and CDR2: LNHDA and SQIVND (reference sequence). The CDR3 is CASSTEKLQGNEQYF. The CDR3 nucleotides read TGTGCCAGTAGTACAGAGAAGTTACAGGGGAACGAGCAGTACTTC.

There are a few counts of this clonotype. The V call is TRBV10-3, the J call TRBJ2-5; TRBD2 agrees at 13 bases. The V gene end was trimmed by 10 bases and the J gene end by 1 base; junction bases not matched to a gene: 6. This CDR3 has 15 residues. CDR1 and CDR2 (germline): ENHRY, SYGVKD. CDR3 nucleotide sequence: TGTGCCACCTCCACTAGCGGGGGGGCCCAAGAGACCCAGTACTTC. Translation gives CATSTSGGAQETQYF.

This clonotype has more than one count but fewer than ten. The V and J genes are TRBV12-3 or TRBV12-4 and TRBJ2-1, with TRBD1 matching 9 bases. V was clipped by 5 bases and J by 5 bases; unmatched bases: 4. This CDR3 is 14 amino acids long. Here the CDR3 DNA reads TGTGCCAGCAGTAAAGGGGACAGGGACAATGAGCAGTTCTTC. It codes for CASSKGDRDNEQFF.

The CDR3: CASSSGQGAPDTQYF. The CDR3 DNA sequence: TGCGCCAGCAGCTCAGGACAGGGGGCCCCAGATACGCAGTATTTT. J is TRBJ2-3 and V is TRBV5-1, with 11 bases matching TRBD1. This CDR3 has 15 residues. Germline CDR1 and CDR2: SGHRS and YFSETQ. V shed 3 bases, J shed 4 bases, and the junction held 4 bases outside the gene matches.

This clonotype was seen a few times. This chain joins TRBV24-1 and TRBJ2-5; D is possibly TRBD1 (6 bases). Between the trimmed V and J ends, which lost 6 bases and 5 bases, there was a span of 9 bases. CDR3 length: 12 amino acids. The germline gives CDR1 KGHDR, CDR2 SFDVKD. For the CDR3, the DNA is TGTGCCACCAGTAGGCAGGGGGAGACCCAGTACTTC. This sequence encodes CATSRQGETQYF.

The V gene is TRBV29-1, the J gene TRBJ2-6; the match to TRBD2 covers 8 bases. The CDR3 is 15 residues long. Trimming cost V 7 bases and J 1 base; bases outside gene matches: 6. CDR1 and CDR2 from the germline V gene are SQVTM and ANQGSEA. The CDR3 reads CSALRGGSGANVLTF. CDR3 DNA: TGCAGCGCCCTACGGGGGGGTTCTGGGGCCAACGTCCTGACTTTC.

The CDR3 protein is CASRRDRIGEKLFF. The CDR3 nucleotides read TGTGCCAGCAGGAGGGACAGGATAGGGGAAAAACTGTTTTTT. V usage is TRBV12-3 or TRBV12-4 and J usage is TRBJ1-4; TRBD1 agrees at 8 bases. CDR3 length: 14 residues. The trim removed 6 bases at V and 8 bases at J, leaving 8 bases unmatched.

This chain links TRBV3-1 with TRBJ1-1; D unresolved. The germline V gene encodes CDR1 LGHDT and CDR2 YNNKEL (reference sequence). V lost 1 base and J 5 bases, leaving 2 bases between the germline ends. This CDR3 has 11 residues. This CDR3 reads CASSQVTEAFF. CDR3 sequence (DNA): TGTGCCAGCAGCCAAGTTACTGAAGCTTTCTTT.

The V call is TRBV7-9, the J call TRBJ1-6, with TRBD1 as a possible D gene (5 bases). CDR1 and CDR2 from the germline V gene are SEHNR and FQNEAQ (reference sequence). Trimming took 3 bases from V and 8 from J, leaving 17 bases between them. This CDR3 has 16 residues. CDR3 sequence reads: CASSFAPQGIYSPLHF. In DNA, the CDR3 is TGTGCCAGCAGCTTTGCACCCCAGGGAATATATTCACCCCTCCACTTT.

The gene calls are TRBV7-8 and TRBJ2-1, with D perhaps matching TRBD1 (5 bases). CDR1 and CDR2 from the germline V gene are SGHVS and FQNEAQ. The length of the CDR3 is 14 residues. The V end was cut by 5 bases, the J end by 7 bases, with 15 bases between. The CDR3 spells CASSRFDRPNEQFF. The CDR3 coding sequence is TGTGCCAGCAGCCGGTTTGACAGACCAAATGAGCAGTTCTTC. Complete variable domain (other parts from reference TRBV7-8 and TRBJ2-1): GAGVSQSPRYKVAKRGQDVALRCDPISGHVSLFWYQQALGQGPEFLTYFQNEAQLDKSGLPSDRFFAERPEGSVSTLKIQRTQQEDSAVYLCASSRFDRPNEQFFGPGTRLTVL.

The CDR3 DNA sequence: TGCAGTGCTAGTGGAGAGGTTTACGAGCAGTACTTC. This codes for CSASGEVYEQYF. The J gene is TRBJ2-7, the V gene TRBV20-1; D is unclear. The CDR3 spans 12 residues. V was shortened by 3 bases and J by 4 bases, with 10 bases between the two germline ends. Germline V CDR1 and CDR2: DFQATT, SNEGSKA (reference sequence).

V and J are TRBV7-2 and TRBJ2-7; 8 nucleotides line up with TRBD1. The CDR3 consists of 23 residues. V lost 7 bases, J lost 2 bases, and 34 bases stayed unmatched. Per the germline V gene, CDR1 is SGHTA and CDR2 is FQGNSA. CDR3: CASTPRPRDRFLFLWEKPYEQYF. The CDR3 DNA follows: TGTGCCAGCACACCCCGCCCCCGGGACAGGTTCTTATTTCTTTGGGAGAAACCCTACGAGCAGTACTTC.

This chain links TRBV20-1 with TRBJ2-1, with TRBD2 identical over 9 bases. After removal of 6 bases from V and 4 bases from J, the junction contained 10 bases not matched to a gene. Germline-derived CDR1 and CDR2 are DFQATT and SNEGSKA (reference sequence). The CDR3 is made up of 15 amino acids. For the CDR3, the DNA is TGCAGTGCAAATAGCGGGGGCCGCCCGTACAATGAGCAGTTCTTC. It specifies CSANSGGRPYNEQFF.

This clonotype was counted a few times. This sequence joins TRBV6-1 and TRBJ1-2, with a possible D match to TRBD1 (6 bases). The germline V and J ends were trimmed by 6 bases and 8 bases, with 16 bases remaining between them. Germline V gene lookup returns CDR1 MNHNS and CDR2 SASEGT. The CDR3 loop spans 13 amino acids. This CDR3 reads CASSFASGVGYTF. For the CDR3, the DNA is TGTGCCAGCAGCTTCGCCTCAGGGGTCGGCTACACCTTC.

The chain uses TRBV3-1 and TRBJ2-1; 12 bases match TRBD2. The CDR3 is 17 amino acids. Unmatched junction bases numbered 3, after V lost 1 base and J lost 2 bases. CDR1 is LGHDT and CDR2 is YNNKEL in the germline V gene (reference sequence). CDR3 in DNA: TGTGCCAGCAGCCAAGTTCGACTAGCGGGAGCCTACAATGAGCAGTTCTTC. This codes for CASSQVRLAGAYNEQFF.

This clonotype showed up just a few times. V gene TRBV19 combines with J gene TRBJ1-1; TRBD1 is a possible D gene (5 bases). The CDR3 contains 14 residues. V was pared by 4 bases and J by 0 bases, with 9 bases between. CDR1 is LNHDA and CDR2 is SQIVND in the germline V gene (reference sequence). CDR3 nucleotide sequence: TGTGCCAGTAGTACCGGCAGGGTGAACACTGAAGCTTTCTTT. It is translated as CASSTGRVNTEAFF.

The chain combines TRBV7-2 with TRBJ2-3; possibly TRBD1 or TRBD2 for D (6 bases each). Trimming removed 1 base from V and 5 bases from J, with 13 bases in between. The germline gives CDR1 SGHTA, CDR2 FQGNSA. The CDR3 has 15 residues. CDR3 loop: CASSLDVRGEDTQYF. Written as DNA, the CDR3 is TGTGCCAGCAGCTTAGACGTTAGGGGGGAAGATACGCAGTATTTT.

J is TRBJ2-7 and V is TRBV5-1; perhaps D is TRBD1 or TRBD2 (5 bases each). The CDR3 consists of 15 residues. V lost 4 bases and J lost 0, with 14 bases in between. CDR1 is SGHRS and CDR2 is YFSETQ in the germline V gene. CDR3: CASSIGTVSSYEQYF. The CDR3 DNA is TGCGCCAGCAGCATAGGGACCGTAAGCTCCTACGAGCAGTACTTC.

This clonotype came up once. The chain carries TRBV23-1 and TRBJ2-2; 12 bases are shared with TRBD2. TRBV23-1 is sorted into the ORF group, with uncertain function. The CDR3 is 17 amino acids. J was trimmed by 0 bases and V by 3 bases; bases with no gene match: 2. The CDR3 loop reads CASSQPSGGANTGELFF. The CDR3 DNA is TGCGCCAGCAGTCAGCCTAGCGGGGGGGCGAACACCGGGGAGCTGTTTTTT.

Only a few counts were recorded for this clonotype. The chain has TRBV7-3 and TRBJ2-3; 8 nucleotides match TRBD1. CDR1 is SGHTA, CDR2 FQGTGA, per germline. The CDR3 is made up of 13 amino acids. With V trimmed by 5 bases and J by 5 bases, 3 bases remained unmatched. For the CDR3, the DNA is TGTGCCAGCAGCCACGGGACAGGAGATACGCAGTATTTT. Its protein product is CASSHGTGDTQYF.

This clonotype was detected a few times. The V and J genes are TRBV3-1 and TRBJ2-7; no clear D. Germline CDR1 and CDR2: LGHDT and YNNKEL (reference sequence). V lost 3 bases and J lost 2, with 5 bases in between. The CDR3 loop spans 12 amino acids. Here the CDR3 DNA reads TGTGCCAGCAGCCATGTAACCTACGAGCAGTACTTC. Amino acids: CASSHVTYEQYF.

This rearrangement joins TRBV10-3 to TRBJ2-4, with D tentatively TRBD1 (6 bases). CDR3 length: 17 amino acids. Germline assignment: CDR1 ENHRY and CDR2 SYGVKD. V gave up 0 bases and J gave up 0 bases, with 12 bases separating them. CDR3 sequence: CAISESGTLLAKNIQYF. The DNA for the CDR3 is TGTGCCATCAGTGAGTCGGGGACATTACTAGCCAAAAACATTCAGTACTTC.

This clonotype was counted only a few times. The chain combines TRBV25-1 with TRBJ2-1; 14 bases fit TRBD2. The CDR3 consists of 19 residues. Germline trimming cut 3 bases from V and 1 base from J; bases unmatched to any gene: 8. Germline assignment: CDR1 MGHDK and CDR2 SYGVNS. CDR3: CASSDYLGTSGGSYNEQFF. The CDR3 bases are TGTGCCAGCAGTGATTACCTAGGGACTAGCGGGGGATCCTACAATGAGCAGTTCTTC.